This TCR beta chain was found in a study of cytomegalovirus exposure and HLA in healthy donors. The PCR used 60 Vbeta and 13 Jbeta primers. Sequencing was performed with immunoSEQ multiplex PCR; in TCRdb, only in-frame clones are kept and a portion is missing. The sample includes approximately 150,000 clones, 75% to 85% of them seen just once. Of note for this clone: The antigen is undetermined.

Study conclusions and caveats: Altogether, some 170 TCR beta chains were recorded as cytomegalovirus-associated. A likely sequencing artifact accounted for one observed cluster of highly shared sequence variants.

This receptor was obtained from a woman between 40 and 55 years old in good health and CMV-seropositive. Sequenced sample: PBMCs.

Here the CDR3 reads CASSPRHRGINEQFF. The CDR3 DNA reads TGTGCCAGCAGCCCCCGGCACAGGGGGATTAATGAGCAGTTCTTC. The V call is TRBV9, the J call TRBJ2-1, with 8 nucleotides matching TRBD1. V trimming: 4 bases; J trimming: 7 bases; junction bases outside the gene matches: 10. CDR3 length: 15 residues. The germline V gene encodes CDR1 SGDLS and CDR2 YYNGEE.